Here is one T cell receptor (beta chain) with its context. Its antigen is still unknown. The data were produced by immunoSEQ multiplex PCR, yet TCRdb's version contains in-frame clones alone and is incomplete. The sample consists of about 2,500,000 clones, approximately 94% of them appearing once. Germline V gene data show CDR1 as MDHEN and CDR2 as SYDVKM. V shed 4 bases and J shed 0 bases, with 19 bases lying between them. The length of the CDR3 is 19 residues. These data come from a study of shared clonotypes between healthy human individuals. Points from the study as a whole: Between a handful of donors, naive CD4 clonotypes were shared at a level of roughly 5.5%.

This clonotype was obtained from a man between 18 and 35 years old in good health. V is TRBV28 and J is TRBJ1-6; no clear D gene. The sequenced sample consisted of naive CD4+ T cells sorted from blood. Subset meaning: CD45RA+ positively selected. DNA of the CDR3: TGTGCCAGCAGTTCTACTATTGGACCTAAGAGCTCCTATAATTCACCCCTCCACTTT. Its translation: CASSSTIGPKSSYNSPLHF.